What follows describes a single TCR beta chain. What it binds is not known. The lymph nodes were axillary draining lymph nodes from breast cancer patients. TCRdb called the multiplex PCR reads again in MiXCR, with one record for every CDR3 protein. The sample lists 200,000 to 250,000 distinct CDR3 sequences; less than 45% were seen once. The source of the sample is a study of breast tumors, draining lymph nodes, adjacent tissues. Study conclusions and caveats: Tumor TCR diversity was below lymph nodes but above nontumor tissue. Compared with basal-like, luminal-like tumors shared significantly more repertoire with nontumor tissue.

The CDR3 loop spans 18 amino acids. Trimming stripped 5 bases from V and 1 base from J, with 23 bases between. CDR1 and CDR2 from the germline V gene are SNHLY and FYNNEI. The material sequenced was axillary lymph node tissue. The V call is TRBV2, the J call TRBJ2-5, with D possibly matching TRBD2 (6 bases). This TCR came from a female donor with breast cancer. Some clones in this sample may be carry-over from other donors' samples. The CDR3, as DNA: TGTGCCAGCAGTTTAGCTGGGGGGAAAGGGACCTCCCAAGAGACCCAGTACTTC. It is translated as CASSLAGGKGTSQETQYF. Full variable domain (remainder filled in from reference TRBV2 and TRBJ2-5): EPEVTQTPSHQVTQMGQEVILRCVPISNHLYFYWYRQILGQKVEFLVSFYNNEISEKSEIFDDQFSVERPDGSNFTLKIRSTKLEDSAMYFCASSLAGGKGTSQETQYFGPGTRLLVL.